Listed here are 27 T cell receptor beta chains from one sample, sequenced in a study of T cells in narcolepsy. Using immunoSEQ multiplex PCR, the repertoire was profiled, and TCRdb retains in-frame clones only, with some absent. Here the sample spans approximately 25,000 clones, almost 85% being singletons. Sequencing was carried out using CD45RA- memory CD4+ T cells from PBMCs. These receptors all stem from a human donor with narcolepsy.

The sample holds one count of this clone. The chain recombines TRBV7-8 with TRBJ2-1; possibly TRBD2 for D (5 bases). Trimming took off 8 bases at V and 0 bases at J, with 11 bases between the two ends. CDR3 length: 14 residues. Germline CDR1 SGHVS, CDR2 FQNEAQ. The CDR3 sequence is CASSAASSYNEQFF. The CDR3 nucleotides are TGTGCCAGCTCAGCGGCTAGCTCCTACAATGAGCAGTTCTTC.

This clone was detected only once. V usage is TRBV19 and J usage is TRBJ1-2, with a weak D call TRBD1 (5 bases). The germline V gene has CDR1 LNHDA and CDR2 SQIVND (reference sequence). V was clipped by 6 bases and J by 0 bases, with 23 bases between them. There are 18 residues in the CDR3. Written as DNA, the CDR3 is TGTGCCAGTAGCCTAAGAAGGGGACGGGACTCAGCTAACTATGGCTACACCTTC. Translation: CASSLRRGRDSANYGYTF.

CDR3 DNA sequence: TGTGCCAGCAGTTCCCCCGGGACAGGGGGCGCGGGTGGCTACACCTTC. It is translated as CASSSPGTGGAGGYTF. J is TRBJ1-2 and V is TRBV27; TRBD1 agrees at 12 bases. The CDR3 covers 16 residues. Germline CDR1 and CDR2: MNHEY and SMNVEV (reference sequence). V was pared by 4 bases and J by 7 bases, with 10 bases of the junction left unmatched.

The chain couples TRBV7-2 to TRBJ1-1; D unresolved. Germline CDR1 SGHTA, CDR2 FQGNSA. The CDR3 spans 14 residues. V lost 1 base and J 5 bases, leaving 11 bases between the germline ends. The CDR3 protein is CASSLDYRGTEAFF. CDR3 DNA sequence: TGTGCCAGCAGCTTAGATTATCGAGGTACTGAAGCTTTCTTT.

The CDR3 spells CSGGFNNEQFF. DNA for the CDR3: TGCAGCGGGGGATTTAACAATGAGCAGTTCTTC. The gene calls are TRBV29-1 and TRBJ2-1; D not resolved. The CDR3 covers 11 residues. With 7 bases removed from V and 5 bases from J, the gap between germline ends came to 9 bases. Looked up from germline, CDR1 is SQVTM and CDR2 is ANQGSEA.

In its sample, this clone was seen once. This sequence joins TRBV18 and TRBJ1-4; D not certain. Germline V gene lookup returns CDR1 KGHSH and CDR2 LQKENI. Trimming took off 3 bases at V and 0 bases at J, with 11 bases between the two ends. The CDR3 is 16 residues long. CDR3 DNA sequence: TGTGCCAGCTCACCCCGGGGAACAGCAACTAATGAAAAACTGTTTTTT. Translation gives CASSPRGTATNEKLFF.

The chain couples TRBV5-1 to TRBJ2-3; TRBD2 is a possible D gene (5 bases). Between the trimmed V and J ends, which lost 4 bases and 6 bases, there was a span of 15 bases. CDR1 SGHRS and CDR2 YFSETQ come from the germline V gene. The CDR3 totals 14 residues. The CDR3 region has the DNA TGCGCCAGCAGCCCTGGACTCGTGGCCGATACGCAGTATTTT. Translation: CASSPGLVADTQYF.

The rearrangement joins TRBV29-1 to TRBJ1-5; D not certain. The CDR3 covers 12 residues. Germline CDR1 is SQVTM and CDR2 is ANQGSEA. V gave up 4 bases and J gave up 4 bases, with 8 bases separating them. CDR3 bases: TGCAGCGTTGGCAGACCGAATCAGCCCCAGCATTTT. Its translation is CSVGRPNQPQHF.

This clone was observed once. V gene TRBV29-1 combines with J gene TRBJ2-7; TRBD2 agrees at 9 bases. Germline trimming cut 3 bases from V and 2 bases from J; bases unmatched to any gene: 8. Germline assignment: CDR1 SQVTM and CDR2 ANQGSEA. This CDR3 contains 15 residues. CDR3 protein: CSVDSLAGRTYEQYF. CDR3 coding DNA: TGCAGCGTTGACAGTCTAGCGGGGAGGACCTACGAGCAGTACTTC.

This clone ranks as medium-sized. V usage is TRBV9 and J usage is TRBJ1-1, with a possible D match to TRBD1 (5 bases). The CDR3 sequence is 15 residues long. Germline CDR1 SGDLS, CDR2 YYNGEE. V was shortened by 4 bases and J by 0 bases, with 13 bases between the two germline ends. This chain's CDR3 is CASSRIGEMNTEAFF. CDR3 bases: TGTGCCAGCAGCCGGATAGGGGAAATGAACACTGAAGCTTTCTTT.

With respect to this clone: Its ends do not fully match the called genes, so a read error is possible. The CDR3 loop reads CASSVGGPERFF. In DNA form, the CDR3 reads TGCGCCAGCAGTGTCGGGGGCCCCGAGCGGTTCTTC. The rearrangement links TRBV10-2 to TRBJ2-1; D is tentatively TRBD1 or TRBD2 (6 bases each). Germline CDR1 and CDR2: WSHSY and SAAADI. The CDR3 spans 12 residues.

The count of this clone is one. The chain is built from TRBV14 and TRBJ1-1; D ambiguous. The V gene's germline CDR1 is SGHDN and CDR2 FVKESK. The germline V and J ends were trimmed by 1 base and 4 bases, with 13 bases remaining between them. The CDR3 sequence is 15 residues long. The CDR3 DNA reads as TGTGCCAGCAGCCAAGTTGGATCGAGAGGCACTGAAGCTTTCTTT. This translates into CASSQVGSRGTEAFF.

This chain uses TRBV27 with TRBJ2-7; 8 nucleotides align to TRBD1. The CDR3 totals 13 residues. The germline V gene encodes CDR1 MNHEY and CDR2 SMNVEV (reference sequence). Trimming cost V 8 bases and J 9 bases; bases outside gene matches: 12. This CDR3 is CASATGVRKWQYF. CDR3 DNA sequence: TGTGCCAGCGCGACAGGGGTTAGAAAGTGGCAGTACTTC.

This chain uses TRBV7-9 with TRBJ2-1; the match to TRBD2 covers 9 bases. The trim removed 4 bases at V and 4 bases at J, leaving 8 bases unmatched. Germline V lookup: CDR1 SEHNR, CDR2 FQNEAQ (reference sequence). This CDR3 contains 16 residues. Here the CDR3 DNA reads TGTGCCAGCAGCTCGGGGGGGACTAGCAGATACAATGAGCAGTTCTTC. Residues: CASSSGGTSRYNEQFF.

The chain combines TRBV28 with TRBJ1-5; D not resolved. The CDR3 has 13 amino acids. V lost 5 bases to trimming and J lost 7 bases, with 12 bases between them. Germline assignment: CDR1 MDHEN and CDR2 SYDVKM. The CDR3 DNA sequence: TGTGCCAGCAGTCCTTCCCCCCAACAGCCCCAGCATTTT. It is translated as CASSPSPQQPQHF.

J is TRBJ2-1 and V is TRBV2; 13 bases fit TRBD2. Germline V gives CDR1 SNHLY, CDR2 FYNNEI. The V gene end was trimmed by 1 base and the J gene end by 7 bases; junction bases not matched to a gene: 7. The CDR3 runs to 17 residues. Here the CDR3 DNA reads TGTGCCAGCAGTGAAGGTTTAGGACTAGCGGGAGCAAATGAGCAGTTCTTC. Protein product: CASSEGLGLAGANEQFF.

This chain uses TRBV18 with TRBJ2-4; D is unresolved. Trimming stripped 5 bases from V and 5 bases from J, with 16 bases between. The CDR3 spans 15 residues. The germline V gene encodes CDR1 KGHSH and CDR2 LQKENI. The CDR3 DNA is TGTGCCAGCTCATCCATAACCGGACCAGAAAACATTCAGTACTTC. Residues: CASSSITGPENIQYF. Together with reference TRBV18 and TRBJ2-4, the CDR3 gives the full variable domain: NAGVMQNPRHLVRRRGQEARLRCSPMKGHSHVYWYRQLPEEGLKFMVYLQKENIIDESGMPKERFSAEFPKEGPSILRIQQVVRGDSAAYFCASSSITGPENIQYFGAGTRLSVL.

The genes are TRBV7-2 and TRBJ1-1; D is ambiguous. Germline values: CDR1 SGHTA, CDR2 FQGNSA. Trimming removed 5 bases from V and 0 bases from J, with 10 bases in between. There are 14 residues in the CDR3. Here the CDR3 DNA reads TGTGCCAGCAGCCCCCCGACCCTGAACACTGAAGCTTTCTTT. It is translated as CASSPPTLNTEAFF.

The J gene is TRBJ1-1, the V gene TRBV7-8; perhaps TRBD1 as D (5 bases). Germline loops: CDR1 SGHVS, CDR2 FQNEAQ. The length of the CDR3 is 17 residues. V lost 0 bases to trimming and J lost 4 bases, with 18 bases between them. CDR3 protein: CASSLARGGGGTTEAFF. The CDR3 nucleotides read TGTGCCAGCAGCTTAGCGAGAGGCGGGGGAGGTACCACTGAAGCTTTCTTT.

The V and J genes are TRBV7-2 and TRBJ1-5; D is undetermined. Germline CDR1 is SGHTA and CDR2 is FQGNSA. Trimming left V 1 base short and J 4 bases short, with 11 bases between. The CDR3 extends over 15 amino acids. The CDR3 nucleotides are TGTGCCAGCAGCTTAGAGGACGGTGTAAATCAGCCCCAGCATTTT. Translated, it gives CASSLEDGVNQPQHF.

CDR3 region: CASSVDGGSGETQYF. In nucleotides, the CDR3 is TGTGCCAGCAGCGTAGATGGGGGGTCGGGTGAGACCCAGTACTTC. V usage is TRBV9 and J usage is TRBJ2-5; D perhaps matches TRBD2 (6 bases). V lost 0 bases and J lost 5, with 14 bases in between. Germline V gene data show CDR1 as SGDLS and CDR2 as YYNGEE. This CDR3 has 15 amino acids.

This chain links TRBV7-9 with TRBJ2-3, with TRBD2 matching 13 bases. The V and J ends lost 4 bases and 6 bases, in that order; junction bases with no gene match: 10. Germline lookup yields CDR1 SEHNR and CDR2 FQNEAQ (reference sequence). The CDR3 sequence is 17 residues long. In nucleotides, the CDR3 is TGTGCCAGCAGCTCGGGACTAGCGGGACCACCGACCGATACGCAGTATTTT. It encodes CASSSGLAGPPTDTQYF. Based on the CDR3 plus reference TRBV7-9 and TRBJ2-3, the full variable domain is DTGVSQNPRHKITKRGQNVTFRCDPISEHNRLYWYRQTLGQGPEFLTYFQNEAQLEKSRLLSDRFSAERPKGSFSTLEIQRTEQGDSAMYLCASSSGLAGPPTDTQYFGPGTRLTVL.

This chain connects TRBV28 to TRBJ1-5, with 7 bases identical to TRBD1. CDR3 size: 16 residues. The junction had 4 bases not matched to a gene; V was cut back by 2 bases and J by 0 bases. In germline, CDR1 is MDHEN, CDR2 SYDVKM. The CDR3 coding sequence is TGTGCCAGCAGTTTAAGGACAGGCAATAGCAATCAGCCCCAGCATTTT. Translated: CASSLRTGNSNQPQHF.

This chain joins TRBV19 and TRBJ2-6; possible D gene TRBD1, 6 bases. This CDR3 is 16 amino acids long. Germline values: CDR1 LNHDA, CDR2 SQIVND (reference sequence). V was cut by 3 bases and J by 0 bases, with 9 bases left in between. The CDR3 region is CASSMGRGSGANVLTF. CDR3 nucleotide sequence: TGTGCCAGTAGTATGGGCAGGGGCTCTGGGGCCAACGTCCTGACTTTC.

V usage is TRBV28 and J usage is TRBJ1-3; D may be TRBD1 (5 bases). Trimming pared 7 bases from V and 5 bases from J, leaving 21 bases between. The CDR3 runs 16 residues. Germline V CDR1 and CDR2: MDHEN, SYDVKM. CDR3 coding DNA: TGTGCCAGCACCAATACCGGGACGCCTAGGAGAAACACCATATATTTT. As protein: CASTNTGTPRRNTIYF.

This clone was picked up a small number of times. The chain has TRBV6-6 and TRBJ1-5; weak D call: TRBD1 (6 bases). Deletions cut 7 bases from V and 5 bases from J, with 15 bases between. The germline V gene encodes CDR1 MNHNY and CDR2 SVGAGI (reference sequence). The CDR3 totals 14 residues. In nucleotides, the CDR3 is TGTGCCAGCACCACGGGGGGGCTAGATCAGCCCCAGCATTTT. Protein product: CASTTGGLDQPQHF.

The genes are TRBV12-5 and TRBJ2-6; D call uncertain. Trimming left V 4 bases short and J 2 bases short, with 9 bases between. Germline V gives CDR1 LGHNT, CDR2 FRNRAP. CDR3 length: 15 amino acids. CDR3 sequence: CASGSSGAGANVLTF. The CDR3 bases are TGTGCTAGTGGTTCCTCAGGTGCTGGGGCCAACGTCCTGACTTTC. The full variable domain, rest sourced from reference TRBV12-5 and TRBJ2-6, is DARVTQTPRHKVTEMGQEVTMRCQPILGHNTVFWYRQTMMQGLELLAYFRNRAPLDDSGMPKDRFSAEMPDATLATLKIQPSEPRDSAVYFCASGSSGAGANVLTFGAGSRLTVL.